This record looks at one T cell receptor (beta chain) sequence and its context. Here immunoSEQ multiplex PCR was the method, and the copy in TCRdb shows in-frame clones only, minus some. The table records 150,000 to 200,000 clones, about 90% of them present only once. Germline CDR1 SGDLS, CDR2 YYNGEE. J was trimmed by 2 bases and V by 2 bases; bases with no gene match: 4. There are 16 residues in the CDR3. The data originate from a study of cytomegalovirus exposure and HLA in healthy donors. The sequenced material came from PBMCs. This receptor was identified in a woman under 30 in good health and CMV-seropositive. V usage is TRBV9 and J usage is TRBJ2-3; 11 nucleotides agree with TRBD2. CDR3 sequence (DNA): TGTGCCAGCAGCGTTCCTAGCGGGGGGCCCACAGATACGCAGTATTTT. Translating it yields CASSVPSGGPTDTQYF.